This is a list of T cell receptor beta chains from one sample in a study of blood T cells in healthy people across ages. A single record per CDR3 protein comes from TCRdb applying MiXCR to the 5' RACE reads. The data contain 590,000 or so distinct CDR3 sequences, about 30% of them singletons. Material for sequencing was blood. These receptors all come from a woman aged 80 or older in good health. CDR3s leave out the opening cysteine and the closing phenylalanine or tryptophan.

J gene | V gene | CDR3 protein
TRBJ2-5 | TRBV20-1 | SARLGGSLGETQY
TRBJ2-7 | TRBV5-1 | ASSFQFSELYEQY
. | TRBV6-2/TRBV6-3 | ASRNQDGPYNEQY
TRBJ1-5 | TRBV12-3/TRBV12-4 | ASSADCANQPRH
TRBJ1-1 | TRBV5-1 | ASSKDRLNTEAF
TRBJ1-6 | TRBV28 | ASSLWQGAYNSPLH
TRBJ1-3 | TRBV9 | ASSVSFGNSGNTIY
TRBJ1-6 | TRBV4-1 | ASGQSPTPERGSPLH
TRBJ2-7 | TRBV15 | ATSRGGLSGGYEQY
TRBJ1-1 | TRBV4-3 | ASSQAGEGNTEAF
TRBJ1-2 | TRBV5-5 | ASSRREGSYGYT
TRBJ2-7 | TRBV27 | ASRGDFTGVSSYEQY
TRBJ2-1 | TRBV4-3 | ASSLPRGAGDTEQF
TRBJ1-2 | TRBV28 | ASSRAPGISGYT
TRBJ2-1 | TRBV5-1 | ASSSASGVSYNEQF
TRBJ1-1 | TRBV20-1 | SVSPTDGMNTEAF
TRBJ2-1 | TRBV7-6 | ASREAGAGNEQF
TRBJ1-1 | TRBV28 | ASSSPGQGAGSTEAF
TRBJ1-1 | TRBV3-1 | ASSKTGYTEAF
TRBJ2-5 | TRBV20-1 | SAREWGTAYQETQY
TRBJ1-6 | TRBV6-2/TRBV6-3 | ASSYLLQNNSPLH
TRBJ2-2 | TRBV9 | ASSVARVGELF
TRBJ2-5 | TRBV18 | AGSFGTEQETQY
TRBJ1-2 | TRBV4-2 | ASSRPGGGSANYGYT
TRBJ1-1 | TRBV5-1 | ASSFQGQGRDEAF
TRBJ2-1 | TRBV20-1 | SAPGLAGGYNEQF
TRBJ2-7 | TRBV6-5 | ASTLTGSSYEQY
TRBJ2-2 | TRBV9 | ASSATGGGVTGELF
TRBJ2-5 | TRBV20-1 | SAPPGLAGGNQETQY
TRBJ2-7 | TRBV5-1 | ACSSDLSSYEQY
TRBJ2-1 | TRBV5-4 | ASQPGLALNEQF
TRBJ2-3 | TRBV6-6 | ASDRASTDTQY
TRBJ2-3 | TRBV7-9 | ASSFLGSRRTDTQY
TRBJ1-1 | TRBV10-3 | ASRAVNTEAF
TRBJ2-6 | TRBV5-1 | ASSLQTGPGANVLT
TRBJ1-2 | TRBV4-2 | ASSQEAGQLFNYGYT
TRBJ2-3 | TRBV6-2/TRBV6-3 | ASSQHRGISTDTQY
TRBJ2-1 | TRBV20-1 | SAGQGLGRNEQF
TRBJ1-6 | TRBV13 | ASSPREGYYNSPLH
TRBJ2-1 | TRBV3-1 | ASSLGGTYNEQF
TRBJ2-2 | TRBV2 | ASIGGQTNTGELF
TRBJ2-7 | TRBV12-3/TRBV12-4 | ASTLSDRDYEQY
TRBJ2-6 | TRBV9 | ASSPRRQFMEGEPGANVLT
TRBJ2-3 | TRBV20-1 | SAPDRSTDTQY
TRBJ2-7 | TRBV6-1 | ASKISGTGGSKAYEQY
TRBJ2-7 | TRBV3-1 | ASSQGGRGGPYEQY
TRBJ2-5 | TRBV20-1 | SARAVSPTQY
TRBJ2-5 | TRBV30 | AWRQGDETQETQY
TRBJ2-1 | TRBV5-1 | ASSPVLGGEQF
TRBJ2-5 | TRBV5-6 | ASSPSGGKTQY
TRBJ2-3 | TRBV12-3/TRBV12-4 | ASRLQGRTDTQY
. | TRBV7-3 | ASSWGGPDNEQY
TRBJ2-1 | TRBV6-1 | ASLGGLAVYNEQF
TRBJ1-2 | TRBV7-2 | ASSLGREALYGYT
TRBJ2-7 | TRBV20-1 | SARRNGGASYEQY
TRBJ1-1 | TRBV12-3/TRBV12-4 | ANSYDRGYNTEAF
TRBJ2-5 | TRBV7-2 | ASSTSVLAGGAETQY
TRBJ2-3 | TRBV9 | ASTPSGGASATDTQY
TRBJ1-2 | TRBV20-1 | SARDTGSYGYT
TRBJ2-3 | TRBV28 | ASSLLMGTDTQY